This T cell receptor (beta chain) was obtained from a study of blood T cell repertoires in COVID-19 (dated by TCRdb to 2018 to 2020). Study-wide context: Samples covering the acute and convalescent phases of COVID-19 were provided by collaborators in the United States, Italy and Spain. The material from the prospective study consisted of cDNA or gDNA derived from T cells, B-cell-depleted T cells, or PBMCs. Nearly every sample came with metadata listing a de-identified subject ID, COVID-19 status, age in years and sex. The samples were drawn from the first 160 participants of the ongoing ImmuneRACE study and from 1,254 subjects provided by 6 global collaborators. The repertoires were released in a freely available public database intended as a resource for research on the immune response to SARS-CoV-2. The dataset comprised deeply sampled blood TCRbeta repertoires from subjects exposed to, actively infected with, or recovered from COVID-19. Where available, HLA class I and class II types were obtained from metadata supplied by the sample provider rather than from assay-based typing.

What the work shows at the level of the full study, not this receptor alone: Clinical and demographic metadata were provided uncurated, with the amount varying by source and participant.

Trimming removed 4 bases from V and 7 bases from J, leaving 18 bases between the germline ends. As encoded in the germline V gene (reference sequence), CDR1 is LNHNV while CDR2 is YYDKDF. Taken from cysteine to phenylalanine, the CDR3 has 15 residues. Left in the record is the CDR3 DNA by itself, 45 bases read in frame from the first base. Collaborating institutions collected whole blood in K2EDTA tubes following their own protocols. For TCRbeta analysis, collaborators shipped samples in one of three forms: frozen whole blood, isolated PBMCs, or DNA extracted from either of those sample types. Concerning this clone: The antigen it recognizes is unknown. It has no much larger one-base neighbor in the sample; base qualities were not kept.

TCRbeta CDR3 regions were amplified from genomic DNA using the immunoSEQ Assay, a bias-controlled multiplex PCR. As for the authors' bioinformatics: The number of nucleated cells in each sample was estimated by amplification of reference gene primers within the assay. To quantify the absolute abundance of each unique TCRbeta CDR3 rearrangement, sequence reads were collapsed and filtered. Productive Simpson clonality was computed per sample as the square root of Simpson's diversity index over productive rearrangements. The table was pulled from immuneACCESS by TCRdb, which kept in-frame rearrangements only. Such tables lose some clones; where checked, under half of the loss comes from unresolved V genes, and the rest has no known cause. V and J calls and clone size are copied from that table; D and trimming were computed from the DNA. Present in this sample are roughly 35,000 clones, roughly 80% of which were seen just once. Jointly, the top ten make up around 15% of the sample.

Recombination joined TRBV15 with TRBJ2-3; TRBD1 is possibly the D segment (6 matching bases). The sample consisted of peripheral blood. This clonotype was sampled from a man between 70 and 80 years old with acute or convalescent COVID-19. The CDR3: CATSTRGQLLNTQYF. In nucleotides, the sequence is TGTGCCACCAGCACACGAGGACAGCTCCTGAATACGCAGTATTTT.